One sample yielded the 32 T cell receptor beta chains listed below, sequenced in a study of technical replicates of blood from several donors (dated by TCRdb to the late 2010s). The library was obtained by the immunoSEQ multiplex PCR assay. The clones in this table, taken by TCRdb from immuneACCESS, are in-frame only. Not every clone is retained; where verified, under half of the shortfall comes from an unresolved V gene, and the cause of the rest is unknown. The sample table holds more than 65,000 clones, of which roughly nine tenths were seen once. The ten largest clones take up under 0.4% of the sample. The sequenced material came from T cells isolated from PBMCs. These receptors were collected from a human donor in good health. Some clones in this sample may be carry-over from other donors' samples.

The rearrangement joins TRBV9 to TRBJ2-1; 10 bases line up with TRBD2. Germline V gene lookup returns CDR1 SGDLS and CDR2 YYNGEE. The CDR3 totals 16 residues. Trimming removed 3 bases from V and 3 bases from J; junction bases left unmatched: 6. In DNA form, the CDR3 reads TGTGCCAGCAGCGCCTTAGCGGGGGGCCTCTACAATGAGCAGTTCTTC. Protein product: CASSALAGGLYNEQFF.

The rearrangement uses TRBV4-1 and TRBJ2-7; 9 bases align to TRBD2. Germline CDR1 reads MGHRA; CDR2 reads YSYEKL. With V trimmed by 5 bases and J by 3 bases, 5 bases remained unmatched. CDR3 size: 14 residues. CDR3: CASSSGTSSYEQYF. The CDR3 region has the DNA TGCGCCAGCAGCTCTGGGACTAGCAGCTACGAGCAGTACTTC.

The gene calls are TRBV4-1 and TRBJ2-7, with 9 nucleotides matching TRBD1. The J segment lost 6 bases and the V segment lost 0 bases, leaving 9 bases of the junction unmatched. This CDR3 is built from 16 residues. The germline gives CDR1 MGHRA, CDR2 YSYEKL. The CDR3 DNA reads TGCGCCAGCAGCCAAGATGCCGACAGGGGGTTGGGCGAGCAGTACTTC. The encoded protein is CASSQDADRGLGEQYF.

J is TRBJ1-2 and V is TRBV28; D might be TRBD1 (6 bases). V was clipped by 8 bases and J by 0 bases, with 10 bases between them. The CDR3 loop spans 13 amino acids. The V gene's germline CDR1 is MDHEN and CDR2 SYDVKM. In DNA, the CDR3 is TGTGCCAGCTCCGGACAGCCTAACTATGGCTACACCTTC. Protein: CASSGQPNYGYTF.

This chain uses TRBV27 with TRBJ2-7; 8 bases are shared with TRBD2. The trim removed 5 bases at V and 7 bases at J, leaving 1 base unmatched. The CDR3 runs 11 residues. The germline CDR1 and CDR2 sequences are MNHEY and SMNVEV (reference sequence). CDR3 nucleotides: TGTGCCAGCAGTGCGGGGGGTGAGCAGTACTTC. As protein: CASSAGGEQYF.

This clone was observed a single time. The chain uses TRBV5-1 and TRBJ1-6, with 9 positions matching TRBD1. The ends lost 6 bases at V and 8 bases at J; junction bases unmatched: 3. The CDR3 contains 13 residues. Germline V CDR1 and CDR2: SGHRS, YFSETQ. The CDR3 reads CASKGQGDSPLHF. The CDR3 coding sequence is TGCGCCAGCAAGGGACAGGGCGATTCACCCCTCCACTTT.

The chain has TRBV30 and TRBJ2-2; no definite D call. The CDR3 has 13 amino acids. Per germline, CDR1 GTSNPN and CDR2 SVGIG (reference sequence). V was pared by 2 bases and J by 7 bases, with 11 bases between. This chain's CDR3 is CAWSTQTGGELFF. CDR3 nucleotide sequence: TGTGCCTGGAGTACCCAGACGGGCGGGGAGCTGTTTTTT.

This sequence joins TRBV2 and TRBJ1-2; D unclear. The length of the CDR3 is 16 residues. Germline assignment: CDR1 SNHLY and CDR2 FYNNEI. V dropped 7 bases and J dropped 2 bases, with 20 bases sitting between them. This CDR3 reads CASIIKSGETNYGYTF. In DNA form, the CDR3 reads TGTGCCAGCATTATCAAAAGCGGGGAGACGAACTATGGCTACACCTTC.

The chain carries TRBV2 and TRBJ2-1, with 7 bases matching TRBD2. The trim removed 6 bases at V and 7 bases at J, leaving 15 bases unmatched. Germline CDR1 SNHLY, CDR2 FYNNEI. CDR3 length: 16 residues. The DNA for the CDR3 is TGTGCCAGCAGGGGATACGGGCGGGAGATTGGGAATGAGCAGTTCTTC. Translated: CASRGYGREIGNEQFF.

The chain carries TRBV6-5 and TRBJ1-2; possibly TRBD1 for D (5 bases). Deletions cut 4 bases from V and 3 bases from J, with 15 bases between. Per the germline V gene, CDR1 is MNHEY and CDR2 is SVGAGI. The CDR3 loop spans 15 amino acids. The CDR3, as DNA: TGTGCCAGCAGTTCCCACAACAGGCTCCACTATGGCTACACCTTC. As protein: CASSSHNRLHYGYTF.

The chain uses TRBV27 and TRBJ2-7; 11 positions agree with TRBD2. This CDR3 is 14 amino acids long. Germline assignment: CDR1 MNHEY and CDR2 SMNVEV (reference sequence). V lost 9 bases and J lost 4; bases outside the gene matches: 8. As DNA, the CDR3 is TGTGCCAGGGCACTAGCGGGAGTTGGTTACGAGCAGTACTTC. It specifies CARALAGVGYEQYF.

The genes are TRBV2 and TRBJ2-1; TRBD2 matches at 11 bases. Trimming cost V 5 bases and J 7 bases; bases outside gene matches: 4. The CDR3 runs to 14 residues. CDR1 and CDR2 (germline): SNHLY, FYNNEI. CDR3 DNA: TGTGCCAGCAGTCCCACTAGCGGGAGAAATGAGCAGTTCTTC. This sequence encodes CASSPTSGRNEQFF.

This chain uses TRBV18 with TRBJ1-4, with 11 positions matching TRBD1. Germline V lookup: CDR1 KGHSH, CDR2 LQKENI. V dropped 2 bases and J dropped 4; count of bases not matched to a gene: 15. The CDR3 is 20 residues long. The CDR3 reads CASSPFTLAGQGAGNEKLFF. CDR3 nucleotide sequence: TGTGCCAGCTCACCATTCACCCTGGCTGGACAGGGGGCTGGTAATGAAAAACTGTTTTTT.

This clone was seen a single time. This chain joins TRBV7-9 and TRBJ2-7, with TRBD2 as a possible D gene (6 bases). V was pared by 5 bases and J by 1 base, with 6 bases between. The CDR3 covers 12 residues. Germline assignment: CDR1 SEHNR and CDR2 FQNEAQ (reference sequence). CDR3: CASSGGSYEQYF. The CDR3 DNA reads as TGTGCCAGCAGCGGAGGGTCCTACGAGCAGTACTTC.

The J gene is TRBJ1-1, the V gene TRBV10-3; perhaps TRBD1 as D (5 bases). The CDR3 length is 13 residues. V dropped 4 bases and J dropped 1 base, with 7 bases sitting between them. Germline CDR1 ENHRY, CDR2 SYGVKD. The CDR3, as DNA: TGTGCCATCAGTGTAGGGGCGAACACTGAAGCTTTCTTT. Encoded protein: CAISVGANTEAFF.

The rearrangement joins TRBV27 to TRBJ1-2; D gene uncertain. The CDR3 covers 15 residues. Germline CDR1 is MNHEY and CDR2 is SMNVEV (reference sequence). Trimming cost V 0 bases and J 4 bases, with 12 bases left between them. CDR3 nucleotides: TGTGCCAGCAGTTTATCTTGGGAGGTTACCTATGGCTACACCTTC. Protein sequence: CASSLSWEVTYGYTF.

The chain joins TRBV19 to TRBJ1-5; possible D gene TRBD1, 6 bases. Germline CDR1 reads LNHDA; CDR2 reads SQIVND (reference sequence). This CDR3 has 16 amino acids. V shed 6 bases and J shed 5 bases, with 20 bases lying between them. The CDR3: CASSSIPQGGYQPQHF. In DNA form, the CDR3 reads TGTGCCAGTAGCAGTATACCACAGGGTGGTTATCAGCCCCAGCATTTT. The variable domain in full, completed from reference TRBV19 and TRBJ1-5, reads DGGITQSPKYLFRKEGQNVTLSCEQNLNHDAMYWYRQDPGQGLRLIYYSQIVNDFQKGDIAEGYSVSREKKESFPLTVTSAQKNPTAFYLCASSSIPQGGYQPQHFGDGTRLSIL.

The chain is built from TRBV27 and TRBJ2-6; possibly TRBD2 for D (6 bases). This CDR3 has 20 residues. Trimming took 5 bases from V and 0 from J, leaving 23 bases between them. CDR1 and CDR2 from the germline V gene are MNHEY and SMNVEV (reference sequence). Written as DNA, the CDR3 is TGTGCCAGCAGTCCCTATCCCCGGGACGGGAGTGTCTCTGGGGCCAACGTCCTGACTTTC. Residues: CASSPYPRDGSVSGANVLTF.

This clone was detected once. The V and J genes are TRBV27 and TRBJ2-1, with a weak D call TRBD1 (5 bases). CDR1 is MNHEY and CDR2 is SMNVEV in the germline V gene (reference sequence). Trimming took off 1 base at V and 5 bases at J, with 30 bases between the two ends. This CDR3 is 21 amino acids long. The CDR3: CASSLFPPRQGRVGTNNEQFF. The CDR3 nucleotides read TGTGCCAGCAGTTTATTCCCGCCACGGCAGGGTCGTGTGGGAACAAACAATGAGCAGTTCTTC.

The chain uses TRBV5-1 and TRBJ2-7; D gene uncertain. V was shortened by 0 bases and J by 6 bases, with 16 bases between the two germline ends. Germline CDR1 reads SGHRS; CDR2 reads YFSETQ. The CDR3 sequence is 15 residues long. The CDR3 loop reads CASSLGYSAYPEQYF. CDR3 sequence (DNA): TGCGCCAGCAGCTTGGGATACAGTGCATATCCCGAGCAGTACTTC.

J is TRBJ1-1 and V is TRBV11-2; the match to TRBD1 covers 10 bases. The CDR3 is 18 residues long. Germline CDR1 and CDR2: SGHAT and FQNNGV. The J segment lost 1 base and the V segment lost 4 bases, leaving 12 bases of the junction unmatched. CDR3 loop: CASSSQKGTGDANTEAFF. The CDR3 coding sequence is TGTGCCAGCAGCTCCCAGAAAGGGACAGGGGACGCGAACACTGAAGCTTTCTTT.

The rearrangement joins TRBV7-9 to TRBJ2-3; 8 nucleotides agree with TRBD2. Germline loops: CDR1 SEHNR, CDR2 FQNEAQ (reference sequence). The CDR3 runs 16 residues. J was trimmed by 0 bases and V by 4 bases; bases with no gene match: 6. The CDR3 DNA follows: TGTGCCAGCAGCTCCCCTAGCGGGCAAAGCACAGATACGCAGTATTTT. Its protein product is CASSSPSGQSTDTQYF.

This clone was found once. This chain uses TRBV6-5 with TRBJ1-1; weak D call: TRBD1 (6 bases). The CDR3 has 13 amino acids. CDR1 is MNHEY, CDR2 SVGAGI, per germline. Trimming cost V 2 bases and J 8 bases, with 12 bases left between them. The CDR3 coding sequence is TGTGCCAGCAGTTACCCGGACAGCATAGAAGCTTTCTTT. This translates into CASSYPDSIEAFF.

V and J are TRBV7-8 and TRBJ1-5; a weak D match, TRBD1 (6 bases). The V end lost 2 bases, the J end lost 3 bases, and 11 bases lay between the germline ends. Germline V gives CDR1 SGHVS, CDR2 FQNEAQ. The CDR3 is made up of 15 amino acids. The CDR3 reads CASSLLSGDNQPQHF. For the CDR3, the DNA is TGTGCCAGCAGCTTACTGTCAGGGGACAATCAGCCCCAGCATTTT.

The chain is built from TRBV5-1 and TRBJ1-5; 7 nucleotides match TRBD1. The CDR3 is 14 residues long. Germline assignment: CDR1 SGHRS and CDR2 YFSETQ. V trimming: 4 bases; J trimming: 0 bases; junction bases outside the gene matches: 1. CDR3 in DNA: TGCGCCAGCAGCCAGGGGGATAGCAATCAGCCCCAGCATTTT. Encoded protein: CASSQGDSNQPQHF.

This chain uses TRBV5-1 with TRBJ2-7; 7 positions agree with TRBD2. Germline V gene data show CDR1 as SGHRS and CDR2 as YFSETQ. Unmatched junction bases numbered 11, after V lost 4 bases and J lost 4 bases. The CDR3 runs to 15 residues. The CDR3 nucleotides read TGCGCCAGCAGCGGTGGTAGCGGCGGGGGTTACGAGCAGTACTTC. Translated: CASSGGSGGGYEQYF.

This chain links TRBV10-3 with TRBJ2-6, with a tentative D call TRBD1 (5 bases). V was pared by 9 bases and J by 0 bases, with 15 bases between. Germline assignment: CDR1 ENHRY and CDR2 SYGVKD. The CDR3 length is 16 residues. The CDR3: CAIAPQEISGANVLTF. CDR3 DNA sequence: TGTGCCATTGCCCCACAGGAGATCTCTGGGGCCAACGTCCTGACTTTC.

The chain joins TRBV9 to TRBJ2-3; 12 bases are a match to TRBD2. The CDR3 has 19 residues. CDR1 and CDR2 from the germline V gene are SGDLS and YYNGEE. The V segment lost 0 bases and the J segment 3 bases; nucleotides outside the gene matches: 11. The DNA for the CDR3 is TGTGCCAGCAGCGTAGGTAGGACTAGCGGGAACGCGAAGACAGATACGCAGTATTTT. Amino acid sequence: CASSVGRTSGNAKTDTQYF. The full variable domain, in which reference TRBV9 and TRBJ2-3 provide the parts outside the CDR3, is DSGVTQTPKHLITATGQRVTLRCSPRSGDLSVYWYQQSLDQGLQFLIQYYNGEERAKGNILERFSAQQFPDLHSELNLSSLELGDSALYFCASSVGRTSGNAKTDTQYFGPGTRLTVL.

CDR3 DNA sequence: TGTGCCAGCAGCTTAGGCGTGACAGAAGATCCCTACGAGCAGTACTTC. Its translation is CASSLGVTEDPYEQYF. This chain links TRBV11-1 with TRBJ2-7; D perhaps matches TRBD1 (5 bases). This CDR3 spans 16 amino acids. V dropped 1 base and J dropped 2 bases, with 15 bases sitting between them. In germline, CDR1 is SGHAT, CDR2 FQDESV (reference sequence).

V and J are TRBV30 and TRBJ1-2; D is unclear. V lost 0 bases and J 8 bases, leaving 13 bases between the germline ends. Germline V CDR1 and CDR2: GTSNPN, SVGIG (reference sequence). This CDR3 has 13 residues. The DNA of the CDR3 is TGTGCCTGGAGTGTATCCGGAGTCGAGGGCTACACCTTC. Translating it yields CAWSVSGVEGYTF.

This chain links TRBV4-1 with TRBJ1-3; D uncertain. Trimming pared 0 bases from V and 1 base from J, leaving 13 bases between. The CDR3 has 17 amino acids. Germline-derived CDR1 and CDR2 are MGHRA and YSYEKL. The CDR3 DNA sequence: TGCGCCAGCAGCCAAGAACACGTCTCGAATTCTGGAAACACCATATATTTT. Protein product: CASSQEHVSNSGNTIYF.

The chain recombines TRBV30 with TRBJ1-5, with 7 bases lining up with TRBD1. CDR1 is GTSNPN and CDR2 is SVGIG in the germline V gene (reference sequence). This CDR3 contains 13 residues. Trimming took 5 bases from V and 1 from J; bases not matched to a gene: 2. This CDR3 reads CAWAGGSNQPQHF. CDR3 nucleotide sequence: TGTGCCTGGGCAGGGGGGAGCAATCAGCCCCAGCATTTT. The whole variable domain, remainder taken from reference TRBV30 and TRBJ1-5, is SQTIHQWPATLVQPVGSPLSLECTVEGTSNPNLYWYRQAAGRGLQLLFYSVGIGQISSEVPQNLSASRPQDRQFILSSKKLLLSDSGFYLCAWAGGSNQPQHFGDGTRLSIL.